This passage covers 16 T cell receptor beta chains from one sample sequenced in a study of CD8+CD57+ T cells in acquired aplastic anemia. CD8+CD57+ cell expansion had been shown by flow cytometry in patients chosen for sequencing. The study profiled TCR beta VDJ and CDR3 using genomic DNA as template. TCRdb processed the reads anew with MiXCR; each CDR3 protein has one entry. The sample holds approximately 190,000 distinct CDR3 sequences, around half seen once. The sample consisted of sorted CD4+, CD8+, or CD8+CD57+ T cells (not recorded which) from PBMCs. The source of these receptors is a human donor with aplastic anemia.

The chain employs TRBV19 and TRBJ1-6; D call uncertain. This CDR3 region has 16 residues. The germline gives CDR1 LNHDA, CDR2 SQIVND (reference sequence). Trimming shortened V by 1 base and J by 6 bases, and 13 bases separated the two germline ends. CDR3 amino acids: CASSIGGNGLNSPLHF. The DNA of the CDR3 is TGTGCCAGTAGTATAGGAGGGAACGGTCTTAATTCACCCCTCCACTTT.

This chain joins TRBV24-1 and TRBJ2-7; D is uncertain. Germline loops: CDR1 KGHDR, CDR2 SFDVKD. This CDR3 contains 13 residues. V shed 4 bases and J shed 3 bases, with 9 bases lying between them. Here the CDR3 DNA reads TGTGCCACCAGTGAGGGTGGTTTCTACGAGCAGTACTTC. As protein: CATSEGGFYEQYF.

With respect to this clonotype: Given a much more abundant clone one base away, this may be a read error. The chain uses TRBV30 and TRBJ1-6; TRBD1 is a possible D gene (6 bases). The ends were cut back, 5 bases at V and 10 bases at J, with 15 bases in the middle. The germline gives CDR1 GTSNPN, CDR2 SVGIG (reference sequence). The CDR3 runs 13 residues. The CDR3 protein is CAWGAGEYSPLHF. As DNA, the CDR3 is TGTGCCTGGGGGGCAGGGGAATACTCACCCCTCCACTTT. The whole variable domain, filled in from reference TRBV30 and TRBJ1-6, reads SQTIHQWPATLVQPVGSPLSLECTVEGTSNPNLYWYRQAAGRGLQLLFYSVGIGQISSEVPQNLSASRPQDRQFILSSKKLLLSDSGFYLCAWGAGEYSPLHFGNGTRLTVT.

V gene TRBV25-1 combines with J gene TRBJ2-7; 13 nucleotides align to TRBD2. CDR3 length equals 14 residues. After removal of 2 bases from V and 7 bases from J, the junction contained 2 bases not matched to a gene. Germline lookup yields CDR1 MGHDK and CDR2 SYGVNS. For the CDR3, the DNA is TGTGCCAGCAGTGAAACTAGCGGGAGGGGTGAGCAGTACTTC. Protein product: CASSETSGRGEQYF.

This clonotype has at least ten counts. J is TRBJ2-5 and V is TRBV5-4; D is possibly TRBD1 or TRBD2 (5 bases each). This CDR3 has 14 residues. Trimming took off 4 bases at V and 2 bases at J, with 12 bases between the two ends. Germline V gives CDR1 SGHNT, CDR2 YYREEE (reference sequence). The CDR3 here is CASSREGPQETQYF. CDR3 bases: TGTGCCAGCAGCCGCGAGGGGCCGCAAGAGACCCAGTACTTC.

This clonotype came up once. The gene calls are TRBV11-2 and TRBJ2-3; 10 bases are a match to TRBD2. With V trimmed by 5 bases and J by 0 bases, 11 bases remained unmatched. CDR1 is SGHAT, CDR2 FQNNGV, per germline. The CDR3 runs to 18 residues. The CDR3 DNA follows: TGTGCCAGCAGCCCCACCTTCACTAGCGGGGCTAGCACAGATACGCAGTATTTT. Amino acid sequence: CASSPTFTSGASTDTQYF.

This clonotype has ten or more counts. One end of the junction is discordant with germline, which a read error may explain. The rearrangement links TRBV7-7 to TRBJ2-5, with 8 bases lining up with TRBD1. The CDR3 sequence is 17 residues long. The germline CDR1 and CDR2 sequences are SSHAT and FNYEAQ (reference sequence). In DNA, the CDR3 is TGTGCTAGCAGCCCCCAAACCGGGACAGGAAGACAAGAGACCCAGTACTTC. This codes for CASSPQTGTGRQETQYF.

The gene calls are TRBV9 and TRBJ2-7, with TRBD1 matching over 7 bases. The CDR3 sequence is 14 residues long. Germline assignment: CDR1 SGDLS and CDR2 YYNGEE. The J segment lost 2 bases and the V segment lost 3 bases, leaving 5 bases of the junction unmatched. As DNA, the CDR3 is TGTGCCAGCAGCGCCACAGGGGTCCCCTACGAGCAGTACTTC. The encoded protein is CASSATGVPYEQYF.

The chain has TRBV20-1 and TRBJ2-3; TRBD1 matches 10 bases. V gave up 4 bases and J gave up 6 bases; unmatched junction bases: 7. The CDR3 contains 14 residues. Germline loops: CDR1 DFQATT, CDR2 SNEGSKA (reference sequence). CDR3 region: CSAIRGTGADTQYF. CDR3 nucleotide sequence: TGCAGTGCTATCCGTGGGACAGGGGCCGATACGCAGTATTTT.

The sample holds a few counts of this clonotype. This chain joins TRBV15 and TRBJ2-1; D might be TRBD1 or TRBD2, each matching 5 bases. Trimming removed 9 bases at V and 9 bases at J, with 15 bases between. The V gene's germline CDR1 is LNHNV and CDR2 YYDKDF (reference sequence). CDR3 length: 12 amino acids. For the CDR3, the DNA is TGTGCCACTAGACTGTCAGGGAGTGAGCAGTTCTTC. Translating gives CATRLSGSEQFF. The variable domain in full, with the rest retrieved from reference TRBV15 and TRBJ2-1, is DAMVIQNPRYQVTQFGKPVTLSCSQTLNHNVMYWYQQKSSQAPKLLFHYYDKDFNNEADTPDNFQSRRPNTSFCFLDIRSPGLGDTAMYLCATRLSGSEQFFGPGTRLTVL.

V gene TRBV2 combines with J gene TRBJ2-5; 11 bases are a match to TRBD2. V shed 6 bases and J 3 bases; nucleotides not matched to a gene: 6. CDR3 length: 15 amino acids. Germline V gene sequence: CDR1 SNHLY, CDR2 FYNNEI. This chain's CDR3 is CASRTGTSGEETQYF. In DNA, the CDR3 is TGTGCCAGCAGGACCGGGACTAGCGGAGAAGAGACCCAGTACTTC.

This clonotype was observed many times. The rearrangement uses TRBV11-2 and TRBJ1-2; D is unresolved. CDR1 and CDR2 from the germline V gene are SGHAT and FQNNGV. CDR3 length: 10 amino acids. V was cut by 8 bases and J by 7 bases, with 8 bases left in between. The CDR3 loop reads CASLVRGYTF. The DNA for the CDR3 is TGTGCCAGCCTCGTGCGTGGCTACACCTTC.

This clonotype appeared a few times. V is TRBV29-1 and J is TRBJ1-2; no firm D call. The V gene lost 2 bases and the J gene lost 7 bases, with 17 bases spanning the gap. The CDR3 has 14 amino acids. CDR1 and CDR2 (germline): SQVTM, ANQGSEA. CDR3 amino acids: CSVELAAVGPGYTF. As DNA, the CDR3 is TGCAGCGTTGAATTAGCGGCAGTCGGCCCTGGCTACACCTTC.

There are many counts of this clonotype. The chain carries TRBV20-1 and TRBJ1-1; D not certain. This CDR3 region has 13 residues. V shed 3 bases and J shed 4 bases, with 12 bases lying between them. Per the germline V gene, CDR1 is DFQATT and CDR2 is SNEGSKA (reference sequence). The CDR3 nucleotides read TGCAGTGCTAGGGAAGACATTACCACTGAAGCTTTCTTT. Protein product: CSAREDITTEAFF.

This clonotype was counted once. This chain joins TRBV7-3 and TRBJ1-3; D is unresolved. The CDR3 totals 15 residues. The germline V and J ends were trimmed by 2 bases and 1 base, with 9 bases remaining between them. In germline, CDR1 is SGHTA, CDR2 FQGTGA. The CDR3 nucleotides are TGTGCCAGCAGCTTACGTTCTGGGTCTGGAAACACCATATATTTT. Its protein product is CASSLRSGSGNTIYF.

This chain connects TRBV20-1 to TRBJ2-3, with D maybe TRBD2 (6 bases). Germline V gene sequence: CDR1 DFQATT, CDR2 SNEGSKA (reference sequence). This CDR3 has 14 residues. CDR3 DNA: TGCAGCGCCACCGGGACTCAAATCACAGATACGCAGTATTTT. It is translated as CSATGTQITDTQYF.